These 32 T cell receptor beta chains originate from one sample sequenced in a study of breast tumors, draining lymph nodes, adjacent tissues. TCRdb reanalysed the multiplex PCR reads using MiXCR and keeps one entry per CDR3 protein. The repertoire holds about 180,000 distinct CDR3 sequences, with 33% as singletons. Breast cancer patients provided tissue from their axillary draining lymph nodes. The sequenced sample consisted of axillary lymph node tissue. Receptors originate from a female donor with breast cancer. Some clones in this sample may be carry-over from other donors' samples.

In this sample, this clonotype turned up many times. V is TRBV24-1 and J is TRBJ2-1, with 8 nucleotides matching TRBD2. With V trimmed by 2 bases and J by 8 bases, 7 bases remained unmatched. The CDR3 runs to 15 residues. Germline V lookup: CDR1 KGHDR, CDR2 SFDVKD. The CDR3 protein is CATSDSGTRPYEQFF. CDR3 coding DNA: TGTGCCACCAGTGATTCCGGGACTAGACCGTATGAGCAGTTCTTC.

Relative to its sample, this clonotype is medium-sized. V and J are TRBV20-1 and TRBJ2-3, with a weak D call TRBD2 (5 bases). Per germline, CDR1 DFQATT and CDR2 SNEGSKA (reference sequence). V lost 0 bases and J lost 1, with 11 bases in between. The CDR3 contains 15 residues. The CDR3 reads CSARDPAVRTDTQYF. The CDR3 region has the DNA TGCAGTGCTAGAGATCCAGCGGTGCGCACAGATACGCAGTATTTT.

This clonotype was recorded many times. The V gene is TRBV19, the J gene TRBJ1-2, with 8 bases that match TRBD1. In germline, CDR1 is LNHDA, CDR2 SQIVND (reference sequence). Trimming took 5 bases from V and 5 from J; bases not matched to a gene: 13. This CDR3 has 16 residues. The CDR3 DNA sequence: TGTGCCAGTAGTGCCGGGACAGGTCCAAAAGAGTATGGCTACACCTTC. Amino acid sequence: CASSAGTGPKEYGYTF.

Details on this clonotype: This clone may be a read error of a much larger clone one base away. CDR3 DNA: TGTGCCAGCAGCGTTAGGGACAGCCCTTACTATGGCTCCACCTTC. It codes for CASSVRDSPYYGSTF. The rearrangement links TRBV9 to TRBJ1-2, with TRBD1 matching 7 bases. This CDR3 has 15 residues. Germline values: CDR1 SGDLS, CDR2 YYNGEE.

This clonotype was counted at least ten times. V and J are TRBV5-5 and TRBJ1-3; 9 bases map to TRBD1. J gave up 4 bases and V 4 bases, and 12 bases lay outside the gene matches. The CDR3 is made up of 17 amino acids. Per germline, CDR1 SGHKS and CDR2 YYEKEE (reference sequence). The CDR3 sequence: CASSKGRDRALGNTIYF. Written as DNA, the CDR3 is TGTGCCAGCAGCAAAGGCCGGGACAGGGCGTTGGGAAACACCATATATTTT. Drawing the rest from reference TRBV5-5 and TRBJ1-3, the complete variable domain is DAGVTQSPTHLIKTRGQQVTLRCSPISGHKSVSWYQQVLGQGPQFIFQYYEKEERGRGNFPDRFSARQFPNYSSELNVNALLLGDSALYLCASSKGRDRALGNTIYFGEGSWLTVV.

V gene TRBV29-1 combines with J gene TRBJ1-2; 7 bases are a match to TRBD1. J was trimmed by 7 bases and V by 8 bases; bases with no gene match: 10. Germline V gene lookup returns CDR1 SQVTM and CDR2 ANQGSEA. This CDR3 is built from 12 residues. The chain's CDR3 is CSFQTGLGGYTF. As DNA, the CDR3 is TGCAGCTTTCAGACAGGGCTTGGTGGCTACACCTTC.

The V gene is TRBV5-8, the J gene TRBJ1-4; D is unclear. V lost 6 bases, J lost 0 bases, and 9 bases lay in between. Looked up from germline, CDR1 is SGHTS and CDR2 is YDEGEE. The CDR3 length is 14 residues. CDR3 amino acids: CASTRVPTNEKLFF. CDR3 DNA sequence: TGTGCCAGCACGCGAGTTCCAACTAATGAAAAACTGTTTTTT.

This clonotype appeared many times. The V and J genes are TRBV10-2 and TRBJ2-3; TRBD2 agrees at 9 bases. With V trimmed by 10 bases and J by 3 bases, 8 bases remained unmatched. Germline V gives CDR1 WSHSY, CDR2 SAAADI. This CDR3 has 14 amino acids. CDR3 DNA sequence: TGCGCCACCACAAGCGGGAGGTTGACAGATACGCAGTATTTT. Translated: CATTSGRLTDTQYF.

To note about this clonotype: A much more abundant neighbour one base away suggests this may be a read error. The chain joins TRBV5-6 to TRBJ2-1; D gene uncertain. The germline V gene has CDR1 SGHDT and CDR2 YYEEEE. The length of the CDR3 is 17 residues. V was cut by 1 base and J by 9 bases, with 23 bases left in between. In nucleotides, the CDR3 is TGTGCCAGCAGCTTGTTCCAAAGACACGTACTCAACAGTGAGCAGTTCTTC. It translates to CASSLFQRHVLNSEQFF. Drawing the rest from reference TRBV5-6 and TRBJ2-1, the complete variable domain is DAGVTQSPTHLIKTRGQQVTLRCSPKSGHDTVSWYQQALGQGPQFIFQYYEEEERQRGNFPDRFSGHQFPNYSSELNVNALLLGDSALYLCASSLFQRHVLNSEQFFGPGTRLTVL.

This clonotype was seen repeatedly, ten times or more. This chain connects TRBV12-3 or TRBV12-4 to TRBJ2-2, with TRBD1 matching over 8 bases. J was trimmed by 4 bases and V by 7 bases; bases with no gene match: 14. The CDR3 sequence is 17 residues long. CDR3 sequence reads: CASKTGWAGGGTGELFF. CDR3 DNA: TGTGCCAGCAAAACTGGCTGGGCAGGGGGCGGCACCGGGGAGCTGTTTTTT.

The chain recombines TRBV3-1 with TRBJ1-5, with 11 bases lining up with TRBD1. The V gene end was trimmed by 6 bases and the J gene end by 7 bases; junction bases not matched to a gene: 5. Germline V gene sequence: CDR1 LGHDT, CDR2 YNNKEL (reference sequence). The CDR3 loop spans 14 amino acids. CDR3 nucleotide sequence: TGTGCCAGCAGTCGTGGGACAGGGGGACAGCCCCAGCATTTT. Amino acid sequence: CASSRGTGGQPQHF.

This clonotype was picked up many times. The chain combines TRBV12-3 or TRBV12-4 with TRBJ1-3, with 9 positions matching TRBD1. The V gene end was trimmed by 6 bases and the J gene end by 1 base; junction bases not matched to a gene: 4. This CDR3 spans 15 amino acids. CDR3 nucleotide sequence: TGTGCCAGCAGAGCGGGACAGGGTTCTGGAAACACCATATATTTT. Its protein is CASRAGQGSGNTIYF.

CDR3 DNA sequence: TGTGCCAGCCACCTCAAACACCGTGACCAAGAGACCCAGTACTTC. This gives the protein CASHLKHRDQETQYF. The gene calls are TRBV9 and TRBJ2-5; D is undetermined. The CDR3 sequence is 15 residues long. V gave up 7 bases and J gave up 0 bases, with 16 bases separating them. In germline, CDR1 is SGDLS, CDR2 YYNGEE.

This clonotype came up many times. V usage is TRBV13 and J usage is TRBJ2-1; a possible D gene is TRBD2 (6 bases). Germline V lookup: CDR1 PRHDT, CDR2 FYEKMQ (reference sequence). This CDR3 spans 16 amino acids. The ends were cut back, 5 bases at V and 4 bases at J, with 18 bases in the middle. The CDR3 region has the DNA TGTGCCAGCAGCGGGCAAGGGAGCGGGCAATACAATGAGCAGTTCTTC. As protein: CASSGQGSGQYNEQFF.

As to this clonotype: Germline is not matched at one junction end, which may reflect a read error. This chain connects TRBV7-3 to TRBJ2-2; 9 nucleotides agree with TRBD1. The germline CDR1 and CDR2 sequences are SGHTA and FQGTGA. CDR3 length equals 15 residues. The CDR3 reads CASSLTDRGTGELCF. The CDR3 DNA sequence: TGTGCCAGCAGCTTAACTGACAGGGGGACCGGGGAGCTGTGTTTT. Variable domain in full (rest from reference TRBV7-3 and TRBJ2-2): GAGVSQTPSNKVTEKGKYVELRCDPISGHTALYWYRQSLGQGPEFLIYFQGTGAADDSGLPNDRFFAVRPEGSVSTLKIQRTERGDSAVYLCASSLTDRGTGELCFGEGSRLTVL.

This clonotype was seen repeatedly, ten times or more. This chain links TRBV4-2 with TRBJ2-1; D call uncertain. Germline values: CDR1 LGHNA, CDR2 YNFKEQ. The CDR3 spans 16 residues. Trimming left V 2 bases short and J 2 bases short, with 13 bases between. The CDR3 reads CASSQQERVPYNEQFF. The CDR3 DNA is TGTGCCAGCAGCCAACAGGAAAGGGTCCCCTACAATGAGCAGTTCTTC.

Comments on this clonotype: A much larger clone lies one base from this, so it may be a read error. This chain uses TRBV9 with TRBJ2-3; perhaps D is TRBD1 or TRBD2 (6 bases each). The CDR3 length is 15 residues. Germline V gene lookup returns CDR1 SGDLS and CDR2 YYNGEE. Trimming removed 0 bases at V and 8 bases at J, with 16 bases between. The CDR3 protein is CASSVATLGGGTQYF. CDR3 sequence (DNA): TGTGCCAGCAGCGTAGCTACTTTAGGGGGAGGTACGCAGTATTTT.

This clonotype was detected ten times or more. In nucleotides, the CDR3 is TGTGCCAGCAGCTTCCCCTGGTCGGAGGGGGGCTATGGCTACACCTTC. Amino acid sequence: CASSFPWSEGGYGYTF. The genes are TRBV13 and TRBJ1-2; weak D call: TRBD1 (6 bases). V was clipped by 3 bases and J by 4 bases, with 18 bases between them. The CDR3 runs to 16 residues. Per the germline V gene, CDR1 is PRHDT and CDR2 is FYEKMQ (reference sequence).

This clonotype was picked up many times. The chain has TRBV7-9 and TRBJ1-6; D not certain. V was trimmed by 5 bases and J by 11 bases, leaving 10 bases between them. The germline CDR1 and CDR2 sequences are SEHNR and FQNEAQ (reference sequence). This CDR3 contains 12 residues. In nucleotides, the CDR3 is TGTGCCAGCAGCAAGGACGAGGCACCCCTCCACTTT. It yields the protein CASSKDEAPLHF. Full variable domain (rest looked up from reference TRBV7-9 and TRBJ1-6): DTGVSQNPRHKITKRGQNVTFRCDPISEHNRLYWYRQTLGQGPEFLTYFQNEAQLEKSRLLSDRFSAERPKGSFSTLEIQRTEQGDSAMYLCASSKDEAPLHFGNGTRLTVT.

This sequence joins TRBV7-3 and TRBJ1-6; D is possibly TRBD1 (5 bases). Germline values: CDR1 SGHTA, CDR2 FQGTGA. The CDR3 is 16 residues long. Trimming pared 5 bases from V and 5 bases from J, leaving 16 bases between. The CDR3 bases are TGTGCCAGCAGCATCGGTAGTGGGGCAGATAATTCACCCCTCCACTTT. As protein: CASSIGSGADNSPLHF.

J is TRBJ1-1 and V is TRBV7-9; D gene uncertain. This CDR3 is built from 13 residues. Looked up from germline, CDR1 is SEHNR and CDR2 is FQNEAQ (reference sequence). V lost 1 base to trimming and J lost 3 bases, with 6 bases between them. The CDR3 spells CASSLGDYTEAFF. The DNA for the CDR3 is TGTGCCAGCAGCTTAGGGGATTACACTGAAGCTTTCTTT.

This clonotype has only one observation. The J gene is TRBJ2-6, the V gene TRBV7-3, with TRBD1 matching 7 bases. V was clipped by 5 bases and J by 3 bases; unmatched bases: 7. Germline lookup yields CDR1 SGHTA and CDR2 FQGTGA. This CDR3 has 16 residues. The DNA for the CDR3 is TGTGCCAGCAGCCCGGGACAGCCGATTGGGGCCAACGTCCTGACTTTC. Its protein product is CASSPGQPIGANVLTF. Drawing the rest from reference TRBV7-3 and TRBJ2-6, the complete variable domain is GAGVSQTPSNKVTEKGKYVELRCDPISGHTALYWYRQSLGQGPEFLIYFQGTGAADDSGLPNDRFFAVRPEGSVSTLKIQRTERGDSAVYLCASSPGQPIGANVLTFGAGSRLTVL.

With regard to this clonotype: A read error may explain this, as a much larger clone is one base away. J is TRBJ2-5 and V is TRBV7-2; D could derive from TRBD1 or TRBD2 (5 bases each). Germline CDR1 and CDR2: SGHTA and FQGNSA. The CDR3 has 15 amino acids. The CDR3 reads CASSLEGTLGETQHF. As DNA, the CDR3 is TGTGCCAGCAGCTTAGAAGGGACCTTGGGGGAGACCCAGCACTTC.

This clonotype was counted a few times. A much larger clone lies one base from this, so it may be a read error. This chain links TRBV19 with TRBJ1-5; maybe TRBD1 (5 bases). CDR1 is LNHDA and CDR2 is SQIVND in the germline V gene (reference sequence). The CDR3 contains 15 residues. DNA for the CDR3: TGTGCCAGTAGTATTGGTGGGGCCCTAAATCAGCCCCAGCGTTTT. It translates to CASSIGGALNQPQRF.

Details on this clonotype: A read error is likely, as this CDR3 ends without the conserved phenylalanine or tryptophan. V and J are TRBV9 and TRBJ2-3; 8 bases line up with TRBD2. The V segment lost 6 bases and the J segment 6 bases; nucleotides outside the gene matches: 9. Germline V gene sequence: CDR1 SGDLS, CDR2 YYNGEE. The CDR3 is 14 amino acids. The CDR3 coding sequence is TGTGCCAGCAAGACGGGGGGGGCTGCCGATACGCAGTATTCT. Its protein product is CASKTGGAADTQYS.

This clonotype was detected many times. The chain is built from TRBV7-9 and TRBJ2-2; D is undetermined. Deletions cut 7 bases from V and 3 bases from J, with 9 bases between. The CDR3 is 13 residues long. Germline V gene lookup returns CDR1 SEHNR and CDR2 FQNEAQ (reference sequence). In nucleotides, the CDR3 is TGTGCCAGCAAGGATGTCCACACCGGGGAGCTGTTTTTT. It translates to CASKDVHTGELFF.

This clonotype was observed a single time. No conserved phenylalanine or tryptophan is present at the end of the CDR3, so a read error is the likely explanation. The chain uses TRBV6-5 and TRBJ2-1, with 13 bases matching TRBD2. Germline loops: CDR1 MNHEY, CDR2 SVGAGI. The CDR3 spans 15 residues. The J segment lost 6 bases and the V segment lost 6 bases, leaving 5 bases of the junction unmatched. The CDR3 spells CASSLLAGGFNEQFY. Written as DNA, the CDR3 is TGTGCCAGCAGCTTACTAGCGGGAGGGTTCAATGAGCAGTTCTAC.

This clonotype was seen ten or more times. The chain combines TRBV9 with TRBJ2-2; 10 positions agree with TRBD2. The germline gives CDR1 SGDLS, CDR2 YYNGEE. There are 18 residues in the CDR3. Unmatched junction bases numbered 15, after V lost 3 bases and J lost 7 bases. The CDR3 here is CASSAHIAGGRIVGELFF. The CDR3 bases are TGTGCCAGCAGCGCCCATATAGCGGGGGGTAGGATTGTCGGGGAGCTGTTTTTT.

This clonotype showed up many times. The chain links TRBV5-4 to TRBJ2-7; D is unresolved. Germline V gene sequence: CDR1 SGHNT, CDR2 YYREEE (reference sequence). The V end was cut by 4 bases, the J end by 3 bases, with 11 bases between. The length of the CDR3 is 13 residues. The CDR3: CASSAGVFYEQYF. The CDR3 region has the DNA TGTGCCAGCAGCGCCGGAGTTTTCTACGAGCAGTACTTC.

This clonotype was picked up many times. This rearrangement joins TRBV7-2 to TRBJ1-2, with TRBD1 as a possible D gene (5 bases). Germline V gene data show CDR1 as SGHTA and CDR2 as FQGNSA. V lost 3 bases to trimming and J lost 3 bases, with 14 bases between them. The CDR3 has 15 amino acids. DNA of the CDR3: TGTGCCAGCAGCTTGGGCAGGGCCCTAGACTATGGCTACACCTTC. Protein sequence: CASSLGRALDYGYTF.

In this sample, this clonotype turned up many times. This rearrangement joins TRBV4-1 to TRBJ2-1, with TRBD2 matching 7 bases. CDR3 length equals 14 residues. Germline CDR1 MGHRA, CDR2 YSYEKL. V gave up 4 bases and J gave up 5 bases; unmatched junction bases: 5. The CDR3: CASSLWTSNNEQFF. The CDR3 DNA is TGCGCCAGCAGCCTATGGACTAGTAACAATGAGCAGTTCTTC.

This clonotype was counted between two and nine times. The chain is built from TRBV9 and TRBJ2-3; D ambiguous. Trimming shortened V by 0 bases and J by 2 bases, and 13 bases separated the two germline ends. Germline values: CDR1 SGDLS, CDR2 YYNGEE. CDR3 size: 16 residues. The CDR3 DNA reads as TGTGCCAGCAGCGTAGATGCTACCCTTTTCACAGATACGCAGTATTTT. Translation: CASSVDATLFTDTQYF. Complete variable domain (other parts from reference TRBV9 and TRBJ2-3): DSGVTQTPKHLITATGQRVTLRCSPRSGDLSVYWYQQSLDQGLQFLIQYYNGEERAKGNILERFSAQQFPDLHSELNLSSLELGDSALYFCASSVDATLFTDTQYFGPGTRLTVL.